The source of this T cell receptor beta chain is a study of T cells after yellow fever vaccination. TCRdb ran MiXCR on the 5' RACE reads and lists one entry per CDR3 protein. The table lists some 400,000 distinct CDR3 sequences, over 5% of them singletons, with approximately 15% in the top ten. This clonotype was seen repeatedly, ten times or more. This specimen was PBMCs, taken 5 days after the yellow fever booster vaccination. This receptor was identified in a man aged 25 to 40 who received the YFV17D yellow fever vaccine.

CDR3 residues: CSARTYVEQYF. The CDR3 DNA reads TGCAGTGCCCGGACGTACGTTGAGCAGTACTTC. V and J are TRBV20-1 and TRBJ2-7; no clear D. Germline V gives CDR1 DFQATT, CDR2 SNEGSKA (reference sequence). This CDR3 contains 11 residues. Trimming took 6 bases from V and 7 from J, leaving 13 bases between them.